Shown below are 24 T cell receptor beta chains from a single sample sequenced in a study of cytomegalovirus exposure and HLA in healthy donors. Amplification used 60 Vbeta primers and 13 Jbeta primers. Only in-frame clones appear in the TCRdb table, and some are missing; sequencing was by immunoSEQ multiplex PCR. The table shows about 40,000 clones, with approximately 75% occurring only once. The sample taken for sequencing was PBMCs. These TCRs come from a man aged 40-49 years in good health and CMV-seronegative.

The V and J genes are TRBV2 and TRBJ1-5; D is perhaps TRBD1 (6 bases). Germline V gives CDR1 SNHLY, CDR2 FYNNEI. This CDR3 contains 14 residues. V was pared by 2 bases and J by 2 bases, with 7 bases between. The CDR3 here is CASSERQGNQPQHF. In DNA form, the CDR3 reads TGTGCCAGCAGTGAAAGACAGGGCAATCAGCCCCAGCATTTT.

The chain links TRBV7-9 to TRBJ2-7; 10 bases fit TRBD1. The germline V gene has CDR1 SEHNR and CDR2 FQNEAQ (reference sequence). CDR3 length: 15 residues. The ends lost 5 bases at V and 3 bases at J; junction bases unmatched: 7. CDR3: CASSPKGDRGYEQYF. In nucleotides, the CDR3 is TGTGCCAGCAGCCCCAAAGGGGACAGGGGCTACGAGCAGTACTTC.

The sample holds a few counts of this clone. The chain carries TRBV9 and TRBJ1-4; TRBD1 matches at 8 bases. Unmatched junction bases numbered 7, after V lost 4 bases and J lost 8 bases. CDR3 length: 14 residues. CDR1 is SGDLS and CDR2 is YYNGEE in the germline V gene. The CDR3: CASSSGTGNEKLFF. Written as DNA, the CDR3 is TGTGCCAGCAGCTCCGGGACAGGCAACGAAAAACTGTTTTTT.

V usage is TRBV5-5 and J usage is TRBJ1-2, with 7 bases that match TRBD1. J gave up 4 bases and V 4 bases, and 7 bases lay outside the gene matches. CDR3 length equals 14 residues. Germline V gene sequence: CDR1 SGHKS, CDR2 YYEKEE (reference sequence). The CDR3 protein is CASSTGQPRYGYTF. In nucleotides, the CDR3 is TGTGCCAGCAGCACGGGACAGCCTCGCTATGGCTACACCTTC. Full variable domain (outside the CDR3, taken from reference TRBV5-5 and TRBJ1-2): DAGVTQSPTHLIKTRGQQVTLRCSPISGHKSVSWYQQVLGQGPQFIFQYYEKEERGRGNFPDRFSARQFPNYSSELNVNALLLGDSALYLCASSTGQPRYGYTFGSGTRLTVV.

This rearrangement joins TRBV7-9 to TRBJ2-7, with 9 bases fitting TRBD1. This CDR3 contains 14 residues. The germline V gene has CDR1 SEHNR and CDR2 FQNEAQ (reference sequence). With V trimmed by 4 bases and J by 0 bases, 1 base remained unmatched. The CDR3, as DNA: TGTGCCAGCAGCTGGGACAGGGACTCCTACGAGCAGTACTTC. Translated: CASSWDRDSYEQYF.

This chain uses TRBV30 with TRBJ1-1; D is ambiguous. In germline, CDR1 is GTSNPN, CDR2 SVGIG (reference sequence). V shed 2 bases and J shed 6 bases, with 19 bases lying between them. This CDR3 is built from 15 residues. The CDR3 protein is CAWSHRTDLRAEAFF. The DNA for the CDR3 is TGTGCCTGGAGTCATCGGACTGACCTGCGGGCTGAAGCTTTCTTT.

The chain uses TRBV14 and TRBJ2-6; 7 bases are a match to TRBD1. Germline CDR1 SGHDN, CDR2 FVKESK. V lost 2 bases, J lost 6 bases, and 7 bases stayed unmatched. The CDR3 is 16 amino acids. The CDR3 nucleotides read TGTGCCAGCAGCCAAAGCACCGGGACAGTGGCCAACGTCCTGACTTTC. Protein product: CASSQSTGTVANVLTF.

The chain employs TRBV29-1 and TRBJ2-1, with a possible D match to TRBD1 (5 bases). The CDR3 runs to 13 residues. The V end lost 7 bases, the J end lost 2 bases, and 12 bases lay between the germline ends. CDR1 SQVTM and CDR2 ANQGSEA come from the germline V gene. The CDR3: CSALDKTYNEQFF. The DNA of the CDR3 is TGCAGCGCCCTGGACAAAACCTACAATGAGCAGTTCTTC.

This clone was seen more than once but under ten times. The chain carries TRBV30 and TRBJ1-2, with D possibly matching TRBD1 (5 bases). CDR3 length: 11 residues. Germline V gene data show CDR1 as GTSNPN and CDR2 as SVGIG (reference sequence). V lost 2 bases to trimming and J lost 7 bases, with 8 bases between them. CDR3 bases: TGTGCCTGGAGTCCGGGGGGTGGCTACACCTTC. It encodes CAWSPGGGYTF.

The chain recombines TRBV29-1 with TRBJ1-1, with a possible D match to TRBD1 (6 bases). Trimming shortened V by 6 bases and J by 3 bases, and 11 bases separated the two germline ends. This CDR3 is 12 amino acids long. The germline CDR1 and CDR2 sequences are SQVTM and ANQGSEA. As DNA, the CDR3 is TGCAGCGTCGCCACAGGGTACACTGAAGCTTTCTTT. This encodes CSVATGYTEAFF.

This chain connects TRBV29-1 to TRBJ1-2; TRBD1 matches at 7 bases. With V trimmed by 1 base and J by 0 bases, 5 bases remained unmatched. The V gene's germline CDR1 is SQVTM and CDR2 ANQGSEA. The CDR3 contains 15 residues. The DNA for the CDR3 is TGCAGCGTTGAAGGCCCAGGGGGGACTAACTATGGCTACACCTTC. Its translation: CSVEGPGGTNYGYTF.

The chain carries TRBV29-1 and TRBJ2-5, with D possibly matching TRBD1 (6 bases). The CDR3 is 13 amino acids. The germline V gene has CDR1 SQVTM and CDR2 ANQGSEA. Trimming took 6 bases from V and 5 from J, leaving 16 bases between them. The DNA for the CDR3 is TGCAGCGTCGGACAGTCAAATTTTGAGACCCAGTACTTC. Its translation: CSVGQSNFETQYF.

V gene TRBV30 combines with J gene TRBJ1-2; D is undetermined. With 8 bases removed from V and 11 bases from J, the gap between germline ends came to 21 bases. This CDR3 is built from 12 residues. The germline gives CDR1 GTSNPN, CDR2 SVGIG (reference sequence). The CDR3 region is CATSGSGPRYTF. As DNA, the CDR3 is TGTGCCACCTCTGGAAGCGGCCCCCGGTACACCTTC. The whole variable domain, filled in from reference TRBV30 and TRBJ1-2, reads SQTIHQWPATLVQPVGSPLSLECTVEGTSNPNLYWYRQAAGRGLQLLFYSVGIGQISSEVPQNLSASRPQDRQFILSSKKLLLSDSGFYLCATSGSGPRYTFGSGTRLTVV.

The V and J genes are TRBV27 and TRBJ1-1; perhaps TRBD1 as D (5 bases). This CDR3 is 15 amino acids long. The germline V gene has CDR1 MNHEY and CDR2 SMNVEV (reference sequence). V was shortened by 7 bases and J by 3 bases, with 18 bases between the two germline ends. CDR3 sequence (DNA): TGTGCCAGCAACAATTACGACGGGGGGGACACTGAAGCTTTCTTT. It translates to CASNNYDGGDTEAFF.

The CDR3 bases are TGCAGCGTTGAGGCAGGGGGTGGGGAGCTGTTTTTT. It yields the protein CSVEAGGGELFF. The gene calls are TRBV29-1 and TRBJ2-2, with 7 positions matching TRBD1. Germline V gives CDR1 SQVTM, CDR2 ANQGSEA. The ends lost 3 bases at V and 8 bases at J; junction bases unmatched: 3. The CDR3 length is 12 residues.

The chain couples TRBV6-5 to TRBJ1-1; the D is unclear. The germline V and J ends were trimmed by 5 bases and 1 base, with 8 bases remaining between them. The CDR3 sequence is 13 residues long. CDR1 MNHEY and CDR2 SVGAGI come from the germline V gene. CDR3 loop: CASSRLENTEAFF. CDR3 coding DNA: TGTGCCAGCAGTAGACTGGAGAACACTGAAGCTTTCTTT.

This chain's CDR3 is CASSHLQGRSEAFF. For the CDR3, the DNA is TGCGCCAGCAGCCACCTACAGGGGAGGAGTGAAGCTTTCTTT. V gene TRBV4-1 combines with J gene TRBJ1-1, with 7 bases fitting TRBD1. Germline trimming cut 3 bases from V and 7 bases from J; bases unmatched to any gene: 8. This CDR3 region has 14 residues. CDR1 is MGHRA, CDR2 YSYEKL, per germline.

This chain joins TRBV5-6 and TRBJ2-1, with no clear D. Trimming took 3 bases from V and 7 from J, leaving 5 bases between them. The germline CDR1 and CDR2 sequences are SGHDT and YYEEEE. The CDR3 is made up of 11 amino acids. The CDR3 DNA is TGTGCCAGCAGCTCCGGGAATGAGCAGTTCTTC. This codes for CASSSGNEQFF.

This sequence joins TRBV6-1 and TRBJ1-1, with 7 bases matching TRBD1. CDR1 and CDR2 from the germline V gene are MNHNS and SASEGT. The V and J ends lost 4 bases and 4 bases, in that order; junction bases with no gene match: 6. CDR3 length: 14 amino acids. The CDR3 sequence: CASSVKTGITEAFF. In DNA, the CDR3 is TGTGCCAGCAGTGTTAAGACAGGGATCACTGAAGCTTTCTTT.

This clone was picked up one time. The chain carries TRBV6-1 and TRBJ1-2; tentatively, D is TRBD1 (6 bases). Per the germline V gene, CDR1 is MNHNS and CDR2 is SASEGT. V was shortened by 7 bases and J by 8 bases, with 17 bases between the two germline ends. The CDR3 extends over 13 amino acids. In DNA form, the CDR3 reads TGTGCCAGCATTAGAGGCGGGGGGCAAGGCTACACCTTC. It yields the protein CASIRGGGQGYTF.

The rearrangement links TRBV6-1 to TRBJ1-2, with 8 bases lining up with TRBD1. The CDR3 runs 14 residues. V shed 7 bases, J shed 4 bases, and the junction held 8 bases outside the gene matches. CDR1 is MNHNS, CDR2 SASEGT, per germline. The CDR3 sequence is CASKGQGLIYGYTF. The CDR3 region has the DNA TGTGCCAGCAAAGGACAGGGACTTATCTATGGCTACACCTTC.

The chain is built from TRBV29-1 and TRBJ1-1; D unresolved. The length of the CDR3 is 14 residues. Trimming shortened V by 0 bases and J by 6 bases, and 14 bases separated the two germline ends. Germline V lookup: CDR1 SQVTM, CDR2 ANQGSEA. CDR3 sequence (DNA): TGCAGCGTTGAAGATTCCTCGGTAGTCGCTGAAGCTTTCTTT. Translating gives CSVEDSSVVAEAFF.

The sample holds a few counts of this clone. V usage is TRBV4-2 and J usage is TRBJ2-1, with D possibly matching TRBD2 (7 bases). With 1 base removed from V and 7 bases from J, the gap between germline ends came to 20 bases. The V gene's germline CDR1 is LGHNA and CDR2 YNFKEQ. This CDR3 has 17 residues. CDR3 nucleotide sequence: TGTGCCAGCAGCCAAGGGGAGGGAGGGGGGTTTGGGAATGAGCAGTTCTTC. Its protein is CASSQGEGGGFGNEQFF.

The chain couples TRBV6-6 to TRBJ2-7; maybe TRBD2 (7 bases). CDR1 and CDR2 from the germline V gene are MNHNY and SVGAGI (reference sequence). The CDR3 extends over 12 amino acids. Trimming took off 10 bases at V and 2 bases at J, with 12 bases between the two ends. The CDR3 is CATSGTTYEQYF. CDR3 DNA: TGTGCCACAAGCGGGACAACCTACGAGCAGTACTTC.